These T cell receptor beta chains were read from a single sample in a study of Ad26.COV2.S vaccination and SARS-CoV-2 variants. The table came from immunoSEQ multiplex PCR; TCRdb's copy has only in-frame clones and leaves some out. The sample shows approximately 350,000 clones, about 83% of them seen only once. The sequences come from peripheral blood, collected in a trial of Ad26.COV2.S vaccine versus placebo. Receptors originate from a person aged 18-65 years who received the Ad26.COV2.S COVID-19 vaccine or a placebo. CDR3s include the opening cysteine and the closing phenylalanine or tryptophan.

V | length | CDR3
TRBV27 | 16 | CASSSQSTGGGSIQYF
TRBV20-1 | 11 | CSASRLTEAFF
TRBV19 | 12 | CASSPAASGYTF
TRBV7-3 | 14 | CASSPTGGVETQYF
TRBV24-1 | 14 | CATGTASNTGELFF
TRBV18 | 11 | CASSPVGELFF
TRBV2 | 15 | CASSVMGLSGSPLHF
TRBV14 | 14 | CASSRISGSYEQYF
TRBV7-3 | 17 | CASSLNPRRGRNQPQHF
TRBV7-9 | 14 | CASSSGPPGYGYTF
TRBV7-2 | 17 | CASSLSLEGRFSYEQYF
TRBV5-1 | 15 | CASSLAGGQHEEQFF
TRBV4-2 | 17 | CASSQVGGRPPSWGYTF
TRBV2 | 12 | CASGIGESPLHF
TRBV19 | 16 | CASSNVRQSGANVLTF
TRBV9 | 15 | CASNPKGDSYYGYTF
TRBV11-2 | 10 | CASSKYEQYF
TRBV4-1 | 15 | CASSQGTGMPYEQYF
TRBV18 | 14 | CASSPSSGSDEQFF
TRBV25-1 | 17 | CASSDPPKGGKDSPLHF
TRBV7-2 | 13 | CASSLFWGSEAFF
TRBV15 | 18 | CATSRDWASGGITDTQYF
TRBV7-8 | 16 | CASSLAWRTGEHGYTF
TRBV23-1 | 13 | CASILLHFLEQYF
TRBV6-4 | 16 | CASSDGDRGRKYEQYF
TRBV7-9 | 17 | CASSPGQGRLINSPLHF
TRBV5-4 | 16 | CASSQGSQVPTDTQYF
TRBV25-1 | 13 | CASSPTGGQPQHF
TRBV6-1 | 13 | CASSEDGDYGYTF
TRBV9 | 15 | CASSGQGAAGNTIYF
TRBV2 | 13 | CASRVDLNQPQHF
TRBV19 | 13 | CASMGGMNTEAFF
TRBV2 | 15 | CASISARLLNYGYTF
TRBV3-1/TRBV3-2 | 14 | CASRRTGGDEKLFF
TRBV2 | 13 | CASSARDNEKLFF
TRBV7-9 | 16 | CASSSLQFSGANVLTF
TRBV19 | 14 | CASSGWGVRSPLHF
TRBV30 | 13 | CAWKGARVGEQFF
TRBV27 | 16 | CASSLGPDGANEKLFF
TRBV11-2 | 17 | CASSLGLADRLHEPQHF
TRBV13 | 18 | CASSLRKWNGGSQETQYF
TRBV2 | 13 | CASSPGTVQPQHF
TRBV19 | 15 | CASSIAGQGLYEQYF
TRBV10-3 | 14 | CAISQGGLQETQYF
TRBV9 | 15 | CASSVAPSGGQPQHF
TRBV5-6 | 12 | CASSKPRDGYTF
TRBV27 | 16 | CASSLVGGRVGNEQFF
TRBV10-3 | 14 | CAISESEGRQPQHF